One sample yielded the 6 T cell receptor beta chains listed below, sequenced in a study of T cell responses to AZD1222 COVID-19 vaccine. Sequenced by immunoSEQ multiplex PCR; TCRdb stores in-frame clones only, minus some. Of 85,000 to 90,000 clones in the sample, around nine tenths were seen once. Sequencing used peripheral blood, obtained 28 days after the second AZD1222 dose. The receptors were gathered from an adult who received the AZD1222 COVID-19 vaccine.

The chain carries TRBV7-2 and TRBJ1-1; D unclear. This CDR3 is 15 amino acids long. V lost 2 bases, J lost 4 bases, and 14 bases lay in between. Germline V CDR1 and CDR2: SGHTA, FQGNSA. The CDR3 here is CASSLLPEERTEAFF. CDR3 sequence (DNA): TGTGCCAGCAGCTTATTGCCTGAGGAGCGCACTGAAGCTTTCTTT.

The chain carries TRBV5-4 and TRBJ1-2, with TRBD1 matching 10 bases. The trim removed 0 bases at V and 8 bases at J, leaving 7 bases unmatched. Germline values: CDR1 SGHNT, CDR2 YYREEE (reference sequence). This CDR3 has 15 amino acids. This CDR3 reads CASSLGGTGELGYTF. The CDR3 bases are TGTGCCAGCAGCTTGGGTGGGACAGGGGAATTGGGCTACACCTTC.

The gene calls are TRBV28 and TRBJ1-1, with 8 positions matching TRBD1. V gave up 6 bases and J gave up 0 bases; unmatched junction bases: 3. The CDR3 contains 14 residues. Germline-derived CDR1 and CDR2 are MDHEN and SYDVKM. Written as DNA, the CDR3 is TGTGCCAGCAGCTACAGGGGGATGAACACTGAAGCTTTCTTT. Its protein is CASSYRGMNTEAFF.

The chain employs TRBV19 and TRBJ1-1; D gene ambiguous. V was clipped by 0 bases and J by 0 bases, with 5 bases between them. The germline CDR1 and CDR2 sequences are LNHDA and SQIVND (reference sequence). There are 14 residues in the CDR3. CDR3: CASSIDRMNTEAFF. The CDR3 DNA reads TGTGCCAGTAGTATAGACAGAATGAACACTGAAGCTTTCTTT.

This rearrangement joins TRBV28 to TRBJ2-7; weak D call: TRBD2 (5 bases). Germline V lookup: CDR1 MDHEN, CDR2 SYDVKM. The V and J ends lost 2 bases and 4 bases respectively, with 12 bases between them. The CDR3 runs 14 residues. CDR3 sequence reads: CASSLRSSLYEQYF. In nucleotides, the CDR3 is TGTGCCAGCAGTTTAAGGTCTAGCCTGTACGAGCAGTACTTC.

The chain has TRBV27 and TRBJ2-7; tentatively, D is TRBD2 (5 bases). The CDR3 is made up of 14 amino acids. Germline CDR1 MNHEY, CDR2 SMNVEV (reference sequence). V gave up 6 bases and J gave up 2 bases, with 14 bases separating them. In DNA, the CDR3 is TGTGCCAGCAGCCTCGGCGCCGGGGCCTACGAGCAGTACTTC. Translation gives CASSLGAGAYEQYF.